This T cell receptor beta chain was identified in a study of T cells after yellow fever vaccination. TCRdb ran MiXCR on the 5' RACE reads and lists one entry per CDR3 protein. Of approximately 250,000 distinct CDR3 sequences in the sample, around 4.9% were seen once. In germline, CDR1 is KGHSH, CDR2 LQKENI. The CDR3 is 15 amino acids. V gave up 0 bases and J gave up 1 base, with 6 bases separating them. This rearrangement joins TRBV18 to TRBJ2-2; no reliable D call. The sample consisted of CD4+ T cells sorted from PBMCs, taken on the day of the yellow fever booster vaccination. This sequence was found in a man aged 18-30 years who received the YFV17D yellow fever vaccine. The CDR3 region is CASSPPSQNTGELFF. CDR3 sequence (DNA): TGTGCCAGCTCACCACCATCACAGAACACCGGGGAGCTGTTTTTT.